This is a list of T cell receptor beta chains from one sample in a study of CD8 T cells in Susac syndrome. TCRdb re-derived calls from the immunoSEQ multiplex PCR reads in MiXCR, one entry per CDR3 protein. In the table there are fewer than 200,000 distinct CDR3 sequences, 90% to 95% of which are singletons. Sequences were obtained from CD4+ T cells from PBMCs. Receptors originate from a human donor with Susac syndrome. CDR3s include the opening cysteine and the closing phenylalanine or tryptophan. A D gene is named only where the DNA matches it firmly. Size is omitted from some rows. Given values are once, few, many or a class for expanded clones.

D | J | size | V | DNA | CDR3
NA | TRBJ1-5 | few | TRBV2 | TGTGCCAGCAGCCCGATGAGGAGGGGCAATCAGCCCCAGCATTTT | CASSPMRRGNQPQHF
TRBD2 | TRBJ2-7 | NA | TRBV20-1 | TGCAGTGCCCTCCCGGCTAGCGGGTCCTACGAGCAGTACTTC | CSALPASGSYEQYF
TRBD1 | TRBJ2-2 | few | TRBV5-1 | TGCGCCAGCAGCTCGATGGGACAGGGAGTCACCGGGGAGCTGTTTTTT | CASSSMGQGVTGELFF
TRBD2 | TRBJ2-5 | NA | TRBV6-2/TRBV6-3 | TGTGCCAGCAGTTTTAGCGGGGGATTACAAGAGACCCAGTACTTC | CASSFSGGLQETQYF
NA | TRBJ2-4 | NA | TRBV23-1 | TGCGCCAGCAGTCCCTATAGGACATCCATTCTAGCCAAAAACATTCAGTACTTC | CASSPYRTSILAKNIQYF
NA | TRBJ1-1 | NA | TRBV7-7 | TGTGCTAGCAGCTTACAAGTGAACACTGAAGCTTTCTTT | CASSLQVNTEAFF
TRBD2 | TRBJ2-1 | NA | TRBV6-2/TRBV6-3 | TGTGCCAGCACCATTGGGAGCCTTAGCGGGGGGAGGCACTACAATGAGCAGTTCTTC | CASTIGSLSGGRHYNEQFF
NA | TRBJ2-6 | once | TRBV7-2 | TGTGCCAGCAGCCGCGGGTTCTCTGGGGCCAACGTCCTGACTTTC | CASSRGFSGANVLTF
NA | TRBJ1-1 | NA | TRBV2 | TGTGCCAGCAGCTATACAGAGAACACTGAAGCTTTCTTT | CASSYTENTEAFF
NA | TRBJ1-2 | once | TRBV5-1 | TGCGCCAGCAGCTTATTGGGGGACACAGGTGGCTACACCTTC | CASSLLGDTGGYTF
TRBD1 | TRBJ2-3 | NA | TRBV3-1 | TGTGCCAGCAGCCAAGGGACAGGGGTGTCAGATACGCAGTATTTT | CASSQGTGVSDTQYF
TRBD2 | TRBJ2-3 | NA | TRBV12-3/TRBV12-4 | TGTGCCAGCAGTCGGGGGGGCGGGGGGTTTCTCACAGATACGCAGTATTTT | CASSRGGGGFLTDTQYF
NA | TRBJ1-1 | NA | TRBV24-1 | TGTGCCACCAGTGACCCAAAGTCTCGACACGGAGCTTTCTTT | CATSDPKSRHGAFF
NA | TRBJ2-7 | once | TRBV29-1 | TGCAGCGTAAACCCTCGAACCGGGGCCGAGCAGTACTTC | CSVNPRTGAEQYF
NA | TRBJ2-7 | NA | TRBV19 | TGTGCCAGTAGTCCCGGGACAAACTCCTACGAGCAGTACTTC | CASSPGTNSYEQYF
NA | TRBJ1-5 | NA | TRBV19 | TGTGCCAGTAGTATAGGTGGGGGGTGGCCTTTCAATCAGCCCCAGCATTTT | CASSIGGGWPFNQPQHF